Below, 26 T cell receptor beta chains from the same sample are listed, as sequenced in a study of cytomegalovirus exposure and HLA in healthy donors. Both 60 Vbeta primers and 13 Jbeta primers went into the PCR. Here immunoSEQ multiplex PCR was the method, and the copy in TCRdb shows in-frame clones only, minus some. This sample has approximately 240,000 clones, with around 80% found just once. The sequencing sample was made of PBMCs. The receptors shown here come from a woman in her forties in good health and CMV-seronegative.

This rearrangement joins TRBV27 to TRBJ2-1; TRBD2 might be the D (5 bases). The V gene lost 6 bases and the J gene lost 2 bases, with 11 bases spanning the gap. Germline assignment: CDR1 MNHEY and CDR2 SMNVEV (reference sequence). The CDR3 is made up of 14 amino acids. CDR3 DNA sequence: TGTGCCAGCAGCCGGGCGGGCCCCTACAATGAGCAGTTCTTC. It is translated as CASSRAGPYNEQFF.

This clone has only one observation. The rearrangement joins TRBV5-1 to TRBJ2-5, with TRBD2 matching over 10 bases. The germline gives CDR1 SGHRS, CDR2 YFSETQ. V gave up 3 bases and J gave up 3 bases; unmatched junction bases: 5. This CDR3 contains 15 residues. CDR3 protein: CASSSSGGFKETQYF. The CDR3 coding sequence is TGCGCCAGCAGCTCTAGCGGGGGTTTTAAAGAGACCCAGTACTTC.

CDR3 nucleotide sequence: TGTGCCAGCAGCCTCATGTGGGGGGCCGGGGAGCTGTTTTTT. Translated: CASSLMWGAGELFF. The J gene is TRBJ2-2, the V gene TRBV5-5, with D maybe TRBD2 (6 bases). CDR3 size: 14 residues. The V gene's germline CDR1 is SGHKS and CDR2 YYEKEE (reference sequence). The V end lost 4 bases, the J end lost 6 bases, and 13 bases lay between the germline ends.

The genes are TRBV4-3 and TRBJ2-7; D is ambiguous. The ends were cut back, 0 bases at V and 0 bases at J, with 12 bases in the middle. CDR3 size: 16 residues. Germline V gives CDR1 LGHNA, CDR2 YSLEER. DNA of the CDR3: TGCGCCAGCAGCCAAGATTTGGGCTCCAACTCCTACGAGCAGTACTTC. Protein product: CASSQDLGSNSYEQYF.

The table lists this clone with a few counts. The chain carries TRBV7-2 and TRBJ2-1; TRBD2 agrees at 16 bases. Per germline, CDR1 SGHTA and CDR2 FQGNSA. This CDR3 spans 16 amino acids. V trimming: 1 base; J trimming: 8 bases; junction bases outside the gene matches: 2. The CDR3: CASSLEGLAGGYEQFF. The CDR3 DNA follows: TGTGCCAGCAGCTTAGAGGGACTAGCGGGGGGGTATGAGCAGTTCTTC.

The chain employs TRBV5-5 and TRBJ2-7; 9 nucleotides match TRBD1. After removal of 2 bases from V and 6 bases from J, the junction contained 9 bases not matched to a gene. Germline lookup yields CDR1 SGHKS and CDR2 YYEKEE (reference sequence). There are 15 residues in the CDR3. As DNA, the CDR3 is TGTGCCAGCAGCTTCTTCGGACAGGGGCAGGGCGAGCAGTACTTC. Residues: CASSFFGQGQGEQYF.

This clone is a singleton in its sample. The V and J genes are TRBV5-1 and TRBJ1-2, with 8 nucleotides matching TRBD1. The V segment lost 4 bases and the J segment 0 bases; nucleotides outside the gene matches: 8. The germline V gene has CDR1 SGHRS and CDR2 YFSETQ. The CDR3 sequence is 16 residues long. The CDR3 DNA is TGCGCCAGCAGCCCTGGACAGGGTGGAGCTAACTATGGCTACACCTTC. Translating it yields CASSPGQGGANYGYTF.

The chain has TRBV4-2 and TRBJ2-5; 10 nucleotides agree with TRBD2. The CDR3 length is 17 residues. Germline lookup yields CDR1 LGHNA and CDR2 YNFKEQ. Trimming at V came to 1 base and at J to 4 bases, leaving 9 bases not matched to a gene. The DNA of the CDR3 is TGTGCCAGCAGCCAAGGGGGGAGCGGGGGGGCGGGAGAGACCCAGTACTTC. Protein: CASSQGGSGGAGETQYF.

The rearrangement joins TRBV5-6 to TRBJ2-3, with TRBD2 matching over 8 bases. With V trimmed by 3 bases and J by 3 bases, 6 bases remained unmatched. The germline V gene encodes CDR1 SGHDT and CDR2 YYEEEE. The CDR3 sequence is 15 residues long. CDR3 sequence: CASSYRRGGTDTQYF. For the CDR3, the DNA is TGTGCCAGCAGCTATAGACGGGGGGGAACAGATACGCAGTATTTT. Complete variable domain (other parts from reference TRBV5-6 and TRBJ2-3): DAGVTQSPTHLIKTRGQQVTLRCSPKSGHDTVSWYQQALGQGPQFIFQYYEEEERQRGNFPDRFSGHQFPNYSSELNVNALLLGDSALYLCASSYRRGGTDTQYFGPGTRLTVL.

This rearrangement joins TRBV7-6 to TRBJ1-2; 8 bases agree with TRBD1. Germline assignment: CDR1 SGHVS and CDR2 FNYEAQ. The V gene end was trimmed by 4 bases and the J gene end by 3 bases; junction bases not matched to a gene: 10. This CDR3 is 16 amino acids long. The DNA for the CDR3 is TGTGCCAGCAGCTCTTGCGGACAGGGTATGTACTATGGCTACACCTTC. Its translation: CASSSCGQGMYYGYTF.

The J gene is TRBJ1-2, the V gene TRBV13; D possibly corresponds to TRBD1 (5 bases). The CDR3 loop spans 13 amino acids. Germline V CDR1 and CDR2: PRHDT, FYEKMQ (reference sequence). The germline V and J ends were trimmed by 3 bases and 6 bases, with 11 bases remaining between them. The CDR3 here is CASSLQNRHGYTF. The CDR3 DNA reads as TGTGCCAGCAGCTTGCAAAACAGGCATGGCTACACCTTC.

The chain couples TRBV7-2 to TRBJ1-2; tentative D call: TRBD1 (5 bases). The CDR3 runs to 15 residues. V lost 5 bases, J lost 2 bases, and 15 bases lay in between. Germline CDR1 is SGHTA and CDR2 is FQGNSA. CDR3 sequence: CASSPPNRGNYGYTF. In DNA form, the CDR3 reads TGTGCCAGCAGCCCCCCGAATCGGGGGAACTATGGCTACACCTTC.

In nucleotides, the CDR3 is TGTGCCAGCAGCCAAGAGGGCGGGGGGCCTGAAGAGACCCAGTACTTC. It specifies CASSQEGGGPEETQYF. The chain has TRBV14 and TRBJ2-5; 8 bases align to TRBD2. CDR1 SGHDN and CDR2 FVKESK come from the germline V gene. The V and J ends lost 0 bases and 3 bases, in that order; junction bases with no gene match: 6. The CDR3 is 16 amino acids.

The rearrangement joins TRBV27 to TRBJ2-7, with 9 bases identical to TRBD1. Unmatched junction bases numbered 5, after V lost 3 bases and J lost 5 bases. The CDR3 covers 14 residues. CDR1 MNHEY and CDR2 SMNVEV come from the germline V gene (reference sequence). The DNA for the CDR3 is TGTGCCAGCAGTTTTGGGACAGGGTCCAACGAGCAGTACTTC. This translates into CASSFGTGSNEQYF.

The V and J genes are TRBV6-5 and TRBJ2-1; weak D call: TRBD2 (5 bases). The V gene lost 2 bases and the J gene lost 7 bases, with 9 bases spanning the gap. The CDR3 has 13 amino acids. In germline, CDR1 is MNHEY, CDR2 SVGAGI. The CDR3 reads CASSYRGWNEQFF. For the CDR3, the DNA is TGTGCCAGCAGTTACCGGGGTTGGAATGAGCAGTTCTTC.

The chain employs TRBV27 and TRBJ1-2, with unresolved D. V lost 3 bases, J lost 7 bases, and 21 bases lay in between. This CDR3 has 16 residues. Germline V CDR1 and CDR2: MNHEY, SMNVEV (reference sequence). The CDR3 is CASSFREGVEGGGYTF. The CDR3 DNA sequence: TGTGCCAGCAGTTTTAGGGAGGGTGTGGAGGGAGGTGGCTACACCTTC.

This clone has a single count. The chain links TRBV27 to TRBJ1-5, with 10 nucleotides matching TRBD1. With 5 bases clipped from V and 6 bases from J, the junction kept 4 bases outside the gene matches. The length of the CDR3 is 14 residues. Germline V gene lookup returns CDR1 MNHEY and CDR2 SMNVEV (reference sequence). The CDR3 DNA reads TGTGCCAGCAGTGCGACAGGGGGCTTTCAGCCCCAGCATTTT. It yields the protein CASSATGGFQPQHF.

V usage is TRBV7-6 and J usage is TRBJ1-5, with a tentative D call TRBD1 (6 bases). V gave up 0 bases and J gave up 5 bases, with 11 bases separating them. CDR1 SGHVS and CDR2 FNYEAQ come from the germline V gene. The CDR3 totals 15 residues. CDR3 protein: CASSLAGGADQPQHF. CDR3 DNA sequence: TGTGCCAGCAGCTTAGCGGGGGGGGCGGATCAGCCCCAGCATTTT.

CDR3 sequence reads: CASYSQGNTDTQYF. The CDR3 DNA reads as TGTGCCAGCTATTCACAGGGGAACACAGATACGCAGTATTTT. The chain couples TRBV21-1 to TRBJ2-3; no check of the table's D call, TRBD1, against the DNA was made. TRBV21-1 is reported as a pseudogene. There are 14 residues in the CDR3.

This rearrangement joins TRBV5-4 to TRBJ2-3; TRBD1 aligns across 7 bases. Looked up from germline, CDR1 is SGHNT and CDR2 is YYREEE (reference sequence). The CDR3 is made up of 14 amino acids. V shed 4 bases, J shed 0 bases, and the junction held 2 bases outside the gene matches. This CDR3 is CASSRRGSTDTQYF. The CDR3 nucleotides are TGTGCCAGCAGCCGCAGGGGGAGCACAGATACGCAGTATTTT.

The chain is built from TRBV4-3 and TRBJ2-4, with D maybe TRBD1 (6 bases). The V and J ends lost 3 bases and 7 bases respectively, with 13 bases between them. The CDR3 extends over 14 amino acids. Germline lookup yields CDR1 LGHNA and CDR2 YSLEER. The CDR3 bases are TGCGCCAGCAGCCAGACACAGGGTTTTAACATTCAGTACTTC. Its protein product is CASSQTQGFNIQYF.

V usage is TRBV18 and J usage is TRBJ2-1, with 11 positions matching TRBD1. CDR3 length: 14 residues. CDR1 is KGHSH, CDR2 LQKENI, per germline. V lost 1 base and J lost 10; bases outside the gene matches: 3. The CDR3: CASSPRTGGSEQFF. CDR3 DNA sequence: TGTGCCAGCTCACCACGGACAGGGGGCAGCGAGCAGTTCTTC.

This sequence joins TRBV6-5 and TRBJ1-3; D not resolved. The CDR3 totals 13 residues. V lost 8 bases and J 3 bases, leaving 11 bases between the germline ends. Germline CDR1 and CDR2: MNHEY and SVGAGI. The CDR3 sequence is CASRRGFGNTIYF. CDR3 bases: TGTGCCAGCCGTCGGGGTTTTGGAAACACCATATATTTT.

The chain links TRBV12-1 to TRBJ1-1; the D call TRBD1 from the table was never checked on the DNA. TRBV12-1 is a listed pseudogene. This CDR3 is 15 amino acids long. CDR3 in amino acids: CASSVPGHQNTEAFF. In nucleotides, the CDR3 is TGTGCCAGCAGCGTTCCGGGACACCAGAACACTGAAGCTTTCTTT.

The rearrangement links TRBV30 to TRBJ2-3, with 9 bases matching TRBD1. This CDR3 comprises 15 residues. Germline CDR1 and CDR2: GTSNPN and SVGIG (reference sequence). With V trimmed by 4 bases and J by 1 base, 6 bases remained unmatched. The CDR3 sequence is CAWTTGTGRTDTQYF. CDR3 in DNA: TGTGCCTGGACCACGGGGACAGGGCGCACAGATACGCAGTATTTT. Filled out from reference TRBV30 and TRBJ2-3, the complete variable domain reads SQTIHQWPATLVQPVGSPLSLECTVEGTSNPNLYWYRQAAGRGLQLLFYSVGIGQISSEVPQNLSASRPQDRQFILSSKKLLLSDSGFYLCAWTTGTGRTDTQYFGPGTRLTVL.

The chain combines TRBV4-3 with TRBJ2-7, with TRBD2 matching over 7 bases. This CDR3 spans 14 amino acids. In germline, CDR1 is LGHNA, CDR2 YSLEER. V trimming: 3 bases; J trimming: 3 bases; junction bases outside the gene matches: 5. The CDR3 region is CASSQSGASYEQYF. The CDR3 bases are TGCGCCAGCAGCCAGAGCGGGGCGAGCTACGAGCAGTACTTC.